This paragraph covers one T cell receptor (beta chain) sequence. The data belong to a study of blood T cell repertoires in COVID-19. About the study: Sources were T cells, B-cell-depleted T cells, or PBMCs; the material itself was cDNA or gDNA.

The protocol was immunoSEQ multiplex PCR, while the TCRdb copy is restricted to in-frame clones and leaves out a portion. In the table there are 200,000 to 250,000 clones, almost 90% of which are singletons. V dropped 3 bases and J dropped 4 bases, with 4 bases sitting between them. The CDR3 is 11 amino acids. Looked up from germline, CDR1 is DFQATT and CDR2 is SNEGSKA (reference sequence). Adults between about 18 and 95 years of age took part from 20 to 25 US areas. This TCR was recovered from a woman aged 45-59 years with acute COVID-19. Sequencing input: PBMCs or T cells enriched from blood (not recorded which). The V call is TRBV20-1, the J call TRBJ2-1; D call uncertain. CDR3 sequence reads: CSASPYNEQFF. The CDR3 coding sequence is TGCAGTGCTAGCCCATACAATGAGCAGTTCTTC.